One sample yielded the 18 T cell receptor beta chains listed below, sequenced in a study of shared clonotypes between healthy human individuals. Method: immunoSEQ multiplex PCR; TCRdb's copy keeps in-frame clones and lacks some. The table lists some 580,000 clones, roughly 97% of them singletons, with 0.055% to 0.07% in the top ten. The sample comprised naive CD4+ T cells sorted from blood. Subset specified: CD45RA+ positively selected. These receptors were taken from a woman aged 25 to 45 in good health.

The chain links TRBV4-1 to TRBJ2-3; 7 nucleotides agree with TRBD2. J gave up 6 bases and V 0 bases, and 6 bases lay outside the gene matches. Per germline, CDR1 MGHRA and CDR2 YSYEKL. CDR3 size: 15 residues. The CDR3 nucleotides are TGCGCCAGCAGCCAAGAACTAGCGCGGGGGGATACGCAGTATTTT. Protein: CASSQELARGDTQYF.

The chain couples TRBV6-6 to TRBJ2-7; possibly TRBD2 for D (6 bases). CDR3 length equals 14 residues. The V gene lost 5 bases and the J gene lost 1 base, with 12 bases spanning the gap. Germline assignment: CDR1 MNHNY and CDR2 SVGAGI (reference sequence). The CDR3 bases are TGTGCCAGCAGTCACTTAGCGGAATCCTACGAGCAGTACTTC. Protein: CASSHLAESYEQYF.

CDR3 residues: CASSFWLAGSYEQYF. Written as DNA, the CDR3 is TGTGCCAGCAGTTTCTGGCTAGCGGGAAGCTACGAGCAGTACTTC. The genes are TRBV28 and TRBJ2-7, with TRBD2 matching 9 bases. The CDR3 covers 15 residues. CDR1 MDHEN and CDR2 SYDVKM come from the germline V gene. Trimming at V came to 3 bases and at J to 3 bases, leaving 6 bases not matched to a gene.

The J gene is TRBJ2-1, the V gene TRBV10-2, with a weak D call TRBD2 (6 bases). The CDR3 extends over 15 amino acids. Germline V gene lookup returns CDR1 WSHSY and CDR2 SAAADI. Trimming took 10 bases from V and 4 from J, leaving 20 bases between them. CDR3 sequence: CATRDSPGAYNEQFF. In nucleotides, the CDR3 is TGCGCCACCCGGGACTCCCCCGGAGCATACAATGAGCAGTTCTTC.

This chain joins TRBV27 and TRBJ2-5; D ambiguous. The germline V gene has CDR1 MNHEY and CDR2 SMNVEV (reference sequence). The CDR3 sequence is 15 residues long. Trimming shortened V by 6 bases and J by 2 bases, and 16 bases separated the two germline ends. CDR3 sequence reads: CASSQSGQRQETQYF. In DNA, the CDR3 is TGTGCCAGCAGCCAATCCGGGCAAAGACAAGAGACCCAGTACTTC.

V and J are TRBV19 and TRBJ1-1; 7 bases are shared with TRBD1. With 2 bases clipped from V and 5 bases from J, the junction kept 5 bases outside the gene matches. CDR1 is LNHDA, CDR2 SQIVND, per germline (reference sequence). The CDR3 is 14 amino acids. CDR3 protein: CASSISGGSTEAFF. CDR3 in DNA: TGTGCCAGTAGTATATCAGGGGGGTCGACTGAAGCTTTCTTT.

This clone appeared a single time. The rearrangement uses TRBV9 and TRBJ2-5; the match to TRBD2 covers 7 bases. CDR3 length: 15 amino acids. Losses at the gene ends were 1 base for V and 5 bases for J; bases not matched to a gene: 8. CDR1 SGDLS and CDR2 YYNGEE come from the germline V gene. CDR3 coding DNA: TGTGCCAGCAGCGTAATGGAGGGAGGGGATGAGACCCAGTACTTC. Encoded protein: CASSVMEGGDETQYF.

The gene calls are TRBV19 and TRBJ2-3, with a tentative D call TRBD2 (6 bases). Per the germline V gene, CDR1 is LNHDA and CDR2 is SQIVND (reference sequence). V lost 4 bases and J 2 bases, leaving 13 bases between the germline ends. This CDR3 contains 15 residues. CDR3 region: CASSTERADTDTQYF. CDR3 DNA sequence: TGTGCCAGTAGTACTGAGCGGGCCGACACAGATACGCAGTATTTT. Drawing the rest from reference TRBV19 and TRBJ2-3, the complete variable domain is DGGITQSPKYLFRKEGQNVTLSCEQNLNHDAMYWYRQDPGQGLRLIYYSQIVNDFQKGDIAEGYSVSREKKESFPLTVTSAQKNPTAFYLCASSTERADTDTQYFGPGTRLTVL.

CDR3 residues: CAWCGTMNTEAFF. CDR3 sequence (DNA): TGTGCCTGGTGTGGGACGATGAACACTGAAGCTTTCTTT. V is TRBV30 and J is TRBJ1-1, with a tentative D call TRBD1 (5 bases). From germline, CDR1 is GTSNPN and CDR2 SVGIG (reference sequence). With 5 bases removed from V and 0 bases from J, the gap between germline ends came to 10 bases. The CDR3 is made up of 13 amino acids. Variable domain in full (rest from reference TRBV30 and TRBJ1-1): SQTIHQWPATLVQPVGSPLSLECTVEGTSNPNLYWYRQAAGRGLQLLFYSVGIGQISSEVPQNLSASRPQDRQFILSSKKLLLSDSGFYLCAWCGTMNTEAFFGQGTRLTVV.

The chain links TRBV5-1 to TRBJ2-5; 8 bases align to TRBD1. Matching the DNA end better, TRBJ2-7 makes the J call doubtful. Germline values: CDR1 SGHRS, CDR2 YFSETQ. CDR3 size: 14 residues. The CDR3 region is CASSPGGMVYEQYF. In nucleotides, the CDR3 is TGCGCCAGCAGCCCAGGGGGCATGGTCTACGAGCAGTACTTC.

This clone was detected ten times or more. The DNA for the CDR3 is TGCGCCAGCAGTGGAGCGGGAGAAACAGATACGCAGTATTTT. Amino acid sequence: CASSGAGETDTQYF. The rearrangement uses TRBV10-1 and TRBJ2-3; TRBD2 agrees at 8 bases. Per germline, CDR1 WNHNN and CDR2 SYGVQD (reference sequence). V was pared by 4 bases and J by 3 bases, with 3 bases of the junction left unmatched. The CDR3 has 14 amino acids.

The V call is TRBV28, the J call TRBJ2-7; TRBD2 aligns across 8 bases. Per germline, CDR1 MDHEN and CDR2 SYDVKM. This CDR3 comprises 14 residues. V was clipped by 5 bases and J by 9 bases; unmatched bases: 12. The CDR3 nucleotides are TGTGCCAGCAGTCCGGGACTGGGACTAGGGCTGCAGTACTTC. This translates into CASSPGLGLGLQYF.

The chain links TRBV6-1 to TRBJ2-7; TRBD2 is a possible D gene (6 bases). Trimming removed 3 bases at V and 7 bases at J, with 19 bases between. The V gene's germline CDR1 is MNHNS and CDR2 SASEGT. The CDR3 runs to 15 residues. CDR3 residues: CASSEEGAYTGEQYF. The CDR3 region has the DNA TGTGCCAGCAGTGAGGAGGGAGCCTACACGGGAGAGCAGTACTTC.

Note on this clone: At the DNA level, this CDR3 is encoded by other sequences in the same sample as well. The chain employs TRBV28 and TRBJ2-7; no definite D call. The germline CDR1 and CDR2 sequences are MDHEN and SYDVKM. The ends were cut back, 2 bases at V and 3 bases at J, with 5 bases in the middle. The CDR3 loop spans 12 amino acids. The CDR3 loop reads CASSLQLYEQYF. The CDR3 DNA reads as TGTGCCAGCAGTTTACAACTCTACGAGCAGTACTTC.

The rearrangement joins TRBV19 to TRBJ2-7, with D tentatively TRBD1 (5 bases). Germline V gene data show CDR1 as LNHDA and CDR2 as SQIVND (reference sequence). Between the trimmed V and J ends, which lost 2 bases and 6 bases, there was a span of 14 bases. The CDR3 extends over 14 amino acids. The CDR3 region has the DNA TGTGCCAGTAGTATAACAGGACAAATTTCCGAGCAGTACTTC. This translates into CASSITGQISEQYF.

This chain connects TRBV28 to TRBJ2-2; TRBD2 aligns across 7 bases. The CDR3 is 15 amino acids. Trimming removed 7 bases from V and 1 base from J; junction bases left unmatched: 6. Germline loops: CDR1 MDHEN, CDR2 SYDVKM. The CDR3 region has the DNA TGTGCCAGCATCTCTCTAGCGGTGAACACCGGGGAGCTGTTTTTT. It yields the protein CASISLAVNTGELFF.

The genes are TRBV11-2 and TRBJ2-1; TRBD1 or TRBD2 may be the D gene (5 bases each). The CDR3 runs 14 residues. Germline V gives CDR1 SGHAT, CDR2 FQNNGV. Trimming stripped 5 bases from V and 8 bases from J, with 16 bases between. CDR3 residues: CASSPRVGDHEQFF. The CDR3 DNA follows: TGTGCCAGCAGCCCGCGGGTAGGGGACCATGAGCAGTTCTTC.

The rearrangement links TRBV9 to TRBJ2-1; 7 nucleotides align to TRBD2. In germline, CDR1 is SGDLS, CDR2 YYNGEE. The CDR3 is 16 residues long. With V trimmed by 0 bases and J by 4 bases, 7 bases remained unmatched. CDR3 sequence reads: CASSVGRGRGYNEQFF. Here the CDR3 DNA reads TGTGCCAGCAGCGTAGGTCGGGGGAGGGGATACAATGAGCAGTTCTTC.